The source of this TCR beta chain is a study of cytomegalovirus exposure and HLA in healthy donors (dated by TCRdb to about 2017). Background for the entire study: An earlier analysis of several hundred of the donors reported 250 to 350 Gb of sequence data and 100 million to 130 million unique TCR beta sequences from 190 million or so T cells. An early release that covered fewer than 750 HLA-typed donors contained about 300 gigabases of sequencing data and 70 million to 100 million unique TCR sequences. Of the 350 to 450 genotyped donors, about 80% fell in the genetic ancestry cluster associated with self-reported Caucasian donors. The study aimed to test whether cataloging public T cell receptors could reveal signatures of past pathogen exposure. Using immunosequencing, the study profiled T cell repertoires from about 620 subjects and related those repertoires to cytomegalovirus serostatus. A separate validation cohort of about 110 different subjects was used in addition to the 666-subject first cohort. To predict cytomegalovirus infection status, the study combined high-throughput TCR immunosequencing, statistical association of individual TCRs with disease status, and machine learning. A later analysis re-analyzed previously published TCR beta repertoires from 650 to 800 donors and added high-resolution HLA genotyping to study TCR occurrence patterns. In the later analysis, no new phenotypic data were used to find candidate immune exposures; instead, reliance was placed on TCR beta sequences and their occurrence across donors. An earlier analysis of around 640 of the donors used high-throughput TCR beta sequencing to judge whether each TCR beta V gene segment behaved as functional or pseudogenic. Donor age, sex, ethnicity and CMV serostatus were compiled alongside the repertoire data. Genome-wide SNP genotypes for about 65% of the 666 donors were used in a later genetic analysis, which treated that subset as a discovery cohort. All discovery cohort repertoires had been generated using a single sequencing platform. HLA typing included class I and class II loci at four-digit resolution. Typing coverage varied by locus: roughly 629-630 donors for A, B, C, DRB1 and DQB1; more than 500 for DQA1; around 610 for DPA1; 450 to 480 for DPB1. Because of strong linkage in the cohort, roughly 5 DR-DQ haplotypes were treated as single units for association and clustering. Among some 400 genotyped donors of the cohort, an average of about 240,000 unique TCR beta nucleotide sequences was sequenced per donor, of which about 20% were non-productive.

With respect to this clone: Its antigen is currently not known. One base away there is no much larger clone; base qualities are not given.

Measured from the cysteine to the phenylalanine, the CDR3 is 11 residues long. The kept DNA is CDR3 alone, 33 bases in frame from the first base. V is shortened by 6 bases, J by 2 bases, and the region joining them spans 7 bases. Reading the germline V gene (reference sequence) gives CDR1 DFQATT and CDR2 SNEGSKA. Results and caveats for the whole study, not just this receptor: An association between a missense DCLRE1C variant and V-gene and J-gene trimming of TCR beta chains was found in a later genetic analysis and replicated in an independent cohort. Roughly uniform sequencing depth across donors was assumed in presence/absence analyses, although this assumption may not hold. Because counts were too low, some 17 rarely observed V segments, including chromosome 9 orphons, were left out of the earlier analysis of 500 to 650 of the donors. A later analysis found that most CMV-associated TCR beta chains appeared HLA-restricted, with HLA associations seemingly driven largely by CMV exposure. A further reported finding was that TCR beta sequences accurately predicted the HLA-A and HLA-B alleles for most subjects in the first cohort. In vitro tests confirmed that a few of the cytomegalovirus-associated TCR beta chains recognize cytomegalovirus antigens. When HLA alleles, especially DR and DQ, strongly co-occurred, attributing TCR associations to individual alleles was difficult. A group of highly shared sequence variants was considered likely to be a technical artifact of the sequencing pipeline. The 87-base-pair reads could not distinguish some IMGT-functional V segments, including TRBV6-2 and TRBV6-3, so those segments were excluded. Most TCR sequences were observed very rarely across donors, whereas some public TCRs were present in many individuals. A later genetic analysis reported fewer N-insertions in productive TCRs among donors in an Asian-associated ancestry cluster than the approximately 700-donor mean. Correlated functional status among segregating V segments might be attributable to linkage disequilibrium, but an unknown experimental factor could not be ruled out. At a false discovery rate of 0.05, a later analysis linked 16,951 TCR beta sequences to specific HLA alleles. The study listed 164 TCR beta chains as associated with cytomegalovirus. In a later analysis, HLA-associated TCR beta chains showed more clonal expansion and lower generation probabilities than non-associated chains that were equally common. In an earlier analysis of about 600 of the donors, most TCR beta V segments appeared in productive rearrangements about 90% or about 30% of the time, broadly matching IMGT annotations. Cytomegalovirus status was reported to be diagnosed by the classifier with high specificity and sensitivity in both the original and validation cohorts. Because HLA typing was missing for some donors at each locus, association tests included only the typed subset. For the cohort, immune exposure information was limited to CMV serostatus. In a later analysis, the rate of TCR association differed among HLA loci, with DRB1 alleles having the most associated TCRs and HLA-C alleles having the fewest. In this cohort, only TCR beta chains were sequenced, and detectable features were limited by the absence of alpha or paired-chain data. According to a later analysis, parvovirus B19, influenza, CMV and Epstein-Barr virus appeared linked to several top co-occurrence clusters. According to the authors, the approach could potentially be generalized to other disease states and immunological phenotypes.

In total, approximately 690 healthy bone marrow donors made up the cohort. All cohort members were sampled while nominally healthy, although unrecorded immune exposures were likely present. The donor was CMV seronegative and belonged to the group of around 400 seronegative cohort members. Every donor gave a peripheral blood sample, and the peripheral blood mononuclear cells from that sample were used for TCR beta sequencing. The Qiagen DNeasy Blood Extraction Kit was used to extract genomic DNA from the blood cell samples. Library preparation employed the immunoSEQ multiplex PCR assay. The multiplex PCR relied on a mix of 60 forward primers for TCR Vbeta segments and 13 reverse primers for TCR Jbeta segments. The CDR3 region of rearranged TCR beta genes was amplified from genomic DNA by a multiplex PCR assay. The Illumina HiSeq System was used to sequence the amplified TCR beta libraries as 87-base-pair reads. The authors processed their data as follows. Across the 500 to 850 repertoires, a later analysis counted tens of millions of unique TCR beta chains, roughly 11 million of which were shared by at least two donors. Raw reads were error-corrected and collapsed into unique sequences with a nearest-neighbor algorithm that merged closely related sequences to remove PCR and sequencing errors. Alignment of CDR3 sequences to IMGT reference sequences was used to assign V, D and J gene segments. For a sequence to be retained, at least a six-nucleotide match to both a V gene segment and a J gene segment was required. A rearrangement counted as productive if the CDR3 had no stop codons and remained in frame with V and J, and every other rearrangement counted as non-productive. CDR3 was defined according to IMGT convention as the region running from the second conserved V-encoded cysteine to the conserved J-encoded phenylalanine. The earlier analysis of some 580 of the donors excluded any sequence lacking an unambiguous match to a single V gene segment. An earlier analysis of 587 of the donors called V segments functional above 56.7% productive rearrangements and segregating when the between-donor standard deviation exceeded 5%. A statistical classification framework was built to diagnose cytomegalovirus status from the catalog of TCR beta chain sequences. V and J gene assignment, in a later analysis, came from comparing TCR nucleotide sequences with IMGT/GENE-DB human TR gene sequences. A later analysis assigned CDR3 sequences and most-parsimonious VDJ recombination scenarios with the TCRdist pipeline. A later analysis defined each TCR beta chain by its CDR3 amino acid sequence plus V-gene family, and excluded reads lacking a unique V-gene family. To address suspected cross-contamination and a sequencing artifact, a later analysis removed 450 to 700 highly shared, low-generation-probability nucleotide sequences. For each public chain, a later analysis derived a clonal expansion index from normalized ranks of inferred template counts within each repertoire. In a later analysis, generation probabilities were computed using a VDJ recombination model fitted to out-of-frame rearrangements, and the results were checked against IGoR. A later analysis scored TCR-TCR, TCR-HLA and TCR-CMV co-occurrence with hypergeometric tests, applying a repertoire-size bias correction to TCR pairs. A later analysis estimated false discovery rates by permuting HLA or CMV assignments 20 times. In a later analysis, co-occurring TCRs were grouped using DBSCAN, with TCRdist sequence similarity added in when clustering inside HLA-allele-positive subsets. For co-occurrence clustering, repertoires with fewer than 30,000 or more than 120,000 public chains were excluded, along with five or six repertoires with anomalous nucleotide sharing. In TCRdb, the immuneACCESS table is reduced to in-frame sequences with V and J assigned. These tables do not hold every clone; where another copy was compared, an unresolved V gene accounts for under half, and the others remain unexplained. V, J and clone size derive from that table, while D and trimming were established from the DNA sequence. This sample has 130,000 to 150,000 clones in its table, and about four fifths of those were observed once. The ten largest account for roughly 4.7% of the sample.

The V and J segments used are TRBV20-1 and TRBJ2-5, with no confident D gene call. Sequences were obtained from PBMCs. The TCR was taken from a man aged 35-49 years in good health and CMV-seronegative. The nucleotide sequence reads TGCAGTGCCGAAGCTCAAGAGACCCAGTACTTC. Its amino acids are CSAEAQETQYF.